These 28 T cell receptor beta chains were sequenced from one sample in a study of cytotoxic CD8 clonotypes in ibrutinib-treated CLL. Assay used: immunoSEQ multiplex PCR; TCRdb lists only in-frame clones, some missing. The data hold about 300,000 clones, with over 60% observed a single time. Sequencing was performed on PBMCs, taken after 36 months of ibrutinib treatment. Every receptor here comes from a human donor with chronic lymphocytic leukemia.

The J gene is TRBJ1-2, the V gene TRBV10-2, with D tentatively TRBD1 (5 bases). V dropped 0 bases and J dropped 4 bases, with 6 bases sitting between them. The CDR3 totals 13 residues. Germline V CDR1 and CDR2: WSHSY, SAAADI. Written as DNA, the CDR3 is TGCGCCAGCAGTGAGTCGAGGGGCTATGGCTACACCTTC. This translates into CASSESRGYGYTF.

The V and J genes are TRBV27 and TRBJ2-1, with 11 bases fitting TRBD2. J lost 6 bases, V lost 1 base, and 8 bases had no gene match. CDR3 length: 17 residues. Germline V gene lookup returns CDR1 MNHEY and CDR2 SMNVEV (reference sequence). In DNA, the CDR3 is TGTGCCAGCAGTTTATGGGCCGGGACTAGCGGCATCAATGAGCAGTTCTTC. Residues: CASSLWAGTSGINEQFF.

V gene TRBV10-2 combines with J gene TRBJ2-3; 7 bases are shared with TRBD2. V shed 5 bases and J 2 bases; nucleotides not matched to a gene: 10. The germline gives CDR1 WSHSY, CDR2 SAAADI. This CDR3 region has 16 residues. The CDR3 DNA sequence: TGCGCCAGCAGTCCCCAGCGGGACGGGGTCACAGATACGCAGTATTTT. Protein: CASSPQRDGVTDTQYF.

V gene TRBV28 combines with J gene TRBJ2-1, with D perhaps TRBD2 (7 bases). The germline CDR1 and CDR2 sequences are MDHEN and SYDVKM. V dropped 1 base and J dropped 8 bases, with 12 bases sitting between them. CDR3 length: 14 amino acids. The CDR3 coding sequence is TGTGCCAGCAGTTTATTTCCGGGGGGCCATGAGCAGTTCTTC. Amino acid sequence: CASSLFPGGHEQFF.

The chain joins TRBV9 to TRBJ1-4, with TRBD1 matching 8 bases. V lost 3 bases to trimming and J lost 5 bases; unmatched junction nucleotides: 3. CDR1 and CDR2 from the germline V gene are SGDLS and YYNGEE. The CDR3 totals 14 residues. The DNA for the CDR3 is TGTGCCAGCAGCGCCGGGACAGGAAATGAAAAACTGTTTTTT. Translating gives CASSAGTGNEKLFF.

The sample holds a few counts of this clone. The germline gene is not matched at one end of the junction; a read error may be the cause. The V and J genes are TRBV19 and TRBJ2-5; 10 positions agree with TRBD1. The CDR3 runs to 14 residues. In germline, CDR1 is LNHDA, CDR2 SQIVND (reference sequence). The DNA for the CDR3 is TGTGCCAGTAGTTGGACAGGGGGGCAAGAGATCCAGTACTTC. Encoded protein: CASSWTGGQEIQYF.

CDR3 loop: CASSWTGGPYEQYF. The CDR3 DNA follows: TGTGCCAGCAGCTGGACAGGGGGCCCCTACGAGCAGTACTTC. The J gene is TRBJ2-7, the V gene TRBV27, with 11 bases aligning to TRBD1. Germline V lookup: CDR1 MNHEY, CDR2 SMNVEV (reference sequence). The V segment lost 6 bases and the J segment 2 bases; nucleotides outside the gene matches: 3. CDR3 size: 14 residues.

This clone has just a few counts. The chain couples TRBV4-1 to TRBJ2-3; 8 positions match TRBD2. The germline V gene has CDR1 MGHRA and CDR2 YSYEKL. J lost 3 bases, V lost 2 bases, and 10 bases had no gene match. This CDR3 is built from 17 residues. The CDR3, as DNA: TGCGCCAGCAGCCAAACTACTAGCGGCCATGGGACAGATACGCAGTATTTT. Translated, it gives CASSQTTSGHGTDTQYF.

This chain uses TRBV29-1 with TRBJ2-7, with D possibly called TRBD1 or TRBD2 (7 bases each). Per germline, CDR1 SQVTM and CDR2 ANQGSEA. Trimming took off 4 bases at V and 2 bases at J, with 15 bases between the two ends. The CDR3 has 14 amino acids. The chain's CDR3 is CSVAGGDRPYEQYF. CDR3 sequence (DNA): TGCAGCGTTGCAGGGGGGGACAGACCCTACGAGCAGTACTTC.

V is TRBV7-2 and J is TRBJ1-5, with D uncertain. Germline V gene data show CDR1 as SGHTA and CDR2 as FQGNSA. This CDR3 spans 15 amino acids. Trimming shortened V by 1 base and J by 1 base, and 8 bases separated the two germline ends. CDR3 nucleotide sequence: TGTGCCAGCAGCTTAGTGGAGCAGAGCAATCAGCCCCAGCATTTT. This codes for CASSLVEQSNQPQHF.

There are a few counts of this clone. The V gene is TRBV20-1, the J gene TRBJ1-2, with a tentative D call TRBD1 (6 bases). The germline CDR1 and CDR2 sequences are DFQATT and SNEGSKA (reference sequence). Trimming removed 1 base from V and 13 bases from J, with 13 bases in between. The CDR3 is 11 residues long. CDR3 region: CSARVSRGPTF. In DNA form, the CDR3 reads TGCAGTGCTAGAGTCAGCAGGGGACCCACCTTC.

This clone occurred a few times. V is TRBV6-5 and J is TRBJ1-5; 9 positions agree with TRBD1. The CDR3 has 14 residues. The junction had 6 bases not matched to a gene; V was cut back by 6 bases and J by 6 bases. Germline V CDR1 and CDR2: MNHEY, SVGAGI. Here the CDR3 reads CASSRGTGSQPQHF. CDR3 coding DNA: TGTGCCAGCAGCCGCGGGACAGGGAGTCAGCCCCAGCATTTT.

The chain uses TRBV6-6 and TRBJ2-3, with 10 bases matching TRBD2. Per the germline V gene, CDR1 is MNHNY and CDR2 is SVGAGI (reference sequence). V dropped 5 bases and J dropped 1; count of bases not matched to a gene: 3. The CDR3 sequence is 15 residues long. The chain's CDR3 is CASSALAGGTDTQYF. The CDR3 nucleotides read TGTGCCAGCAGTGCCCTAGCGGGGGGCACAGATACGCAGTATTTT.

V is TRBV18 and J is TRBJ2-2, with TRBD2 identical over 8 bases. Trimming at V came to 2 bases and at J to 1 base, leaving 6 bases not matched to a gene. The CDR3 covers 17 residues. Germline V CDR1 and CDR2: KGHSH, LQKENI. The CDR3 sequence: CASSPNVAGLNTGELFF. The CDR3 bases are TGTGCCAGCTCACCAAATGTAGCGGGATTGAACACCGGGGAGCTGTTTTTT.

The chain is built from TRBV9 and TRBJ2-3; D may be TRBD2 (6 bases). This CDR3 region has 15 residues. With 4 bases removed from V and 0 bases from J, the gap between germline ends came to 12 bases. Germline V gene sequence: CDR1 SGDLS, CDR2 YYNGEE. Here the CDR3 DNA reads TGTGCCAGCAGCCCCCATGGGACTAGCACAGATACGCAGTATTTT. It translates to CASSPHGTSTDTQYF.

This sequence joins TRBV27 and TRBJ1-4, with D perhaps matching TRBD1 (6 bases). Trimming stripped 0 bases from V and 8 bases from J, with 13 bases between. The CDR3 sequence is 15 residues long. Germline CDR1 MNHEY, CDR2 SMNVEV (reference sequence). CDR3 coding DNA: TGTGCCAGCAGTTTATCGGCAGGGGCTCGGGAAAAACTGTTTTTT. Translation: CASSLSAGAREKLFF.

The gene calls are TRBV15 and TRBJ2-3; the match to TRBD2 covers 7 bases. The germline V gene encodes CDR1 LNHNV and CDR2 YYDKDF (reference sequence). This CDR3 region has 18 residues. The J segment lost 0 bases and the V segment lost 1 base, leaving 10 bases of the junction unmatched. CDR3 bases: TGTGCCACCAGCAGAGGCATCAAGCGGGATATAAGCACAGATACGCAGTATTTT. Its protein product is CATSRGIKRDISTDTQYF.

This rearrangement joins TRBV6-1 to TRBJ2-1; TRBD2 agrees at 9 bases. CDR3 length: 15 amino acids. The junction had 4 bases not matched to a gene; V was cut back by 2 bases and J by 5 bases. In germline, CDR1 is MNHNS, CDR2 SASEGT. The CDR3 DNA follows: TGTGCCAGCAGTGAACGCCTAGCGGGACACAATGAGCAGTTCTTC. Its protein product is CASSERLAGHNEQFF.

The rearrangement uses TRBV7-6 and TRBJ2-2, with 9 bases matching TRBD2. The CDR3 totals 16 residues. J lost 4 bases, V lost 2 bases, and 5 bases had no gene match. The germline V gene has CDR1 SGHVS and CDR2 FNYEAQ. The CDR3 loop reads CASSLFSSGTTGELFF. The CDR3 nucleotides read TGTGCCAGCAGCTTATTTTCTAGCGGGACCACCGGGGAGCTGTTTTTT.

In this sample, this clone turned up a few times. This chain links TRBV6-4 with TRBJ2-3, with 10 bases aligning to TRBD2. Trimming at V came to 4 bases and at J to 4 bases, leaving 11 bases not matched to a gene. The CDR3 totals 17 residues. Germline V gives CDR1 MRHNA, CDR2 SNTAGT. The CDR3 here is CASSVLAGAVSADTQYF. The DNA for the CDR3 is TGTGCCAGCAGTGTCCTAGCGGGAGCCGTGAGCGCAGATACGCAGTATTTT.

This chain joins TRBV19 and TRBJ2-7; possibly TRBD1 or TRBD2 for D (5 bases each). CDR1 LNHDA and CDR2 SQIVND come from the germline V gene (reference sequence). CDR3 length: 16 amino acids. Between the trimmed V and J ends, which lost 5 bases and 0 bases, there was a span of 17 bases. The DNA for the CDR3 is TGTGCCAGTAGTGCCGCCGTTTGGGGGACCTCCTACGAGCAGTACTTC. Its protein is CASSAAVWGTSYEQYF.

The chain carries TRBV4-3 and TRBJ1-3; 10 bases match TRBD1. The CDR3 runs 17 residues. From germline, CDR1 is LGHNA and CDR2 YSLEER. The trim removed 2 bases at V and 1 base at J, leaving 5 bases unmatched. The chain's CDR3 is CASSQRDRGLSGNTIYF. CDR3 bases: TGCGCCAGCAGCCAACGTGACAGGGGGCTATCTGGAAACACCATATATTTT.

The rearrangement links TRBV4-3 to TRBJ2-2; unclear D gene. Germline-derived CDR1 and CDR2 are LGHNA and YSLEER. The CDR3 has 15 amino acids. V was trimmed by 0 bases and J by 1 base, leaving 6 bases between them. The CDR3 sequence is CASSQESGNTGELFF. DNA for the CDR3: TGCGCCAGCAGCCAAGAGAGTGGGAACACCGGGGAGCTGTTTTTT.

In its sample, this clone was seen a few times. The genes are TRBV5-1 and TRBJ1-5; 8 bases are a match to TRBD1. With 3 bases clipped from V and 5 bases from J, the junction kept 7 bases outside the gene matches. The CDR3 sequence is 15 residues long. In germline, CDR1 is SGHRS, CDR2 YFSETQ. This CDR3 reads CASSSQGATDQPQHF. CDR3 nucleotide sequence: TGCGCCAGCAGCTCGCAGGGGGCGACGGATCAGCCCCAGCATTTT.

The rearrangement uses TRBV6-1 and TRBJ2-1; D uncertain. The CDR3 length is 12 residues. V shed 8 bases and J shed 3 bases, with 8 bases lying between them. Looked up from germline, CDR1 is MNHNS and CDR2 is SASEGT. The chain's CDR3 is CASRAVYNEQFF. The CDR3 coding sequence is TGTGCCAGCCGGGCCGTCTACAATGAGCAGTTCTTC.

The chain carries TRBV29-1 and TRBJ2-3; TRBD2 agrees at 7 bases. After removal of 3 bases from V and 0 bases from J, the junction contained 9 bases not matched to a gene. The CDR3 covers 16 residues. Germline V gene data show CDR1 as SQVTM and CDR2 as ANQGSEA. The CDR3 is CSVDLASGFSTDTQYF. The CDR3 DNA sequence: TGCAGCGTTGATCTGGCTAGCGGTTTTAGCACAGATACGCAGTATTTT.

CDR3 sequence: CASSSLSSTDTQYF. The CDR3 DNA follows: TGCGCCAGCAGCTCCCTTTCTAGCACAGATACGCAGTATTTT. The V call is TRBV5-1, the J call TRBJ2-3; D call uncertain. Germline V gene lookup returns CDR1 SGHRS and CDR2 YFSETQ. Trimming took off 3 bases at V and 0 bases at J, with 8 bases between the two ends. There are 14 residues in the CDR3.

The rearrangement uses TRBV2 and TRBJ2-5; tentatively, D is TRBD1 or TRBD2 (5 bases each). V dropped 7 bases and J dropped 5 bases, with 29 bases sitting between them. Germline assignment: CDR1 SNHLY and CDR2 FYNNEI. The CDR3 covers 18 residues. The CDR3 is CASTLNIHRDPGRETQYF. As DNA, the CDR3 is TGTGCCAGCACCTTGAATATTCACCGGGACCCAGGCCGGGAGACCCAGTACTTC.